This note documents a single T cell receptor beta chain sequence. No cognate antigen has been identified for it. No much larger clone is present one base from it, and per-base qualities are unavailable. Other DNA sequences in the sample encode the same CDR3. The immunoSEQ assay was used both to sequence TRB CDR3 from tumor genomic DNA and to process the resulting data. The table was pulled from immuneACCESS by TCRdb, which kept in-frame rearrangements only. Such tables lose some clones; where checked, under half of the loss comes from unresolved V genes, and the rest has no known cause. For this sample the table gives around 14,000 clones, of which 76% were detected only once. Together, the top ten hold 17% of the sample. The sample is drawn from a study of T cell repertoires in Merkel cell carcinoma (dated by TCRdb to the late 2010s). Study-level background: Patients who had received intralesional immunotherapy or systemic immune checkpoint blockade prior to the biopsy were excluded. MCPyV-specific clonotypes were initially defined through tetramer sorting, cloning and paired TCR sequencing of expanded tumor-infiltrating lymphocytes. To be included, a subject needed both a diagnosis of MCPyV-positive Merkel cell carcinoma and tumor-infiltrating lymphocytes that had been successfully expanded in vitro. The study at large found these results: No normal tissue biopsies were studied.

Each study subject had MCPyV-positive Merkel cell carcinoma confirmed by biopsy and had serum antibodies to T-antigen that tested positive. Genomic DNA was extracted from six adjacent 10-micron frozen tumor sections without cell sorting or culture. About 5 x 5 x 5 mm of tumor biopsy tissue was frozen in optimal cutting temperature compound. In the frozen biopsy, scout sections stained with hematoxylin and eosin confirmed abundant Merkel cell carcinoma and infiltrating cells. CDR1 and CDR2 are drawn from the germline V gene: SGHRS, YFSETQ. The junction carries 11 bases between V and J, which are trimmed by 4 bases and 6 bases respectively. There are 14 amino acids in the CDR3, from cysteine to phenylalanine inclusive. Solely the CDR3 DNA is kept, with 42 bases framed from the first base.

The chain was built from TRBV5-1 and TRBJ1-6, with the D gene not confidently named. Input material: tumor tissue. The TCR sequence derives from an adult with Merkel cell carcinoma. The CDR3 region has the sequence CASSRTEPNSPLHF. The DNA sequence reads TGCGCCAGCAGCCGAACGGAGCCTAATTCACCCCTCCACTTT.